The 25 T cell receptor beta chains below all came from one sample that was sequenced in a study of blood T cell repertoires in COVID-19. Libraries were prepared by immunoSEQ multiplex PCR; TCRdb keeps only in-frame clonotypes and omits some of them. In the table there are roughly 250,000 clones, roughly 90% of which are singletons. The sequenced material came from peripheral blood. Source of these receptors: a man between 60 and 75 years old who had recovered from COVID-19.

The chain uses TRBV6-5 and TRBJ2-1, with TRBD1 matching over 7 bases. V shed 7 bases, J shed 4 bases, and the junction held 7 bases outside the gene matches. This CDR3 comprises 14 residues. Germline CDR1 reads MNHEY; CDR2 reads SVGAGI. CDR3 in DNA: TGTGCCAGCAACCAGCAGGGGGTATACAATGAGCAGTTCTTC. Its translation is CASNQQGVYNEQFF.

The chain uses TRBV18 and TRBJ2-7; TRBD2 aligns across 11 bases. The V gene's germline CDR1 is KGHSH and CDR2 LQKENI. CDR3 length: 19 amino acids. The J segment lost 0 bases and the V segment lost 5 bases, leaving 15 bases of the junction unmatched. The CDR3: CASSSLPQGLAVSSYEQYF. CDR3 DNA sequence: TGTGCCAGCTCAAGTCTCCCCCAGGGACTAGCGGTGAGCTCCTACGAGCAGTACTTC.

The chain uses TRBV5-1 and TRBJ2-2; 7 nucleotides align to TRBD1. Germline trimming cut 2 bases from V and 5 bases from J; bases unmatched to any gene: 6. Germline V gives CDR1 SGHRS, CDR2 YFSETQ. This CDR3 has 15 amino acids. The CDR3 sequence: CASSFRDSLTGELFF. CDR3 DNA: TGCGCCAGCAGCTTCCGGGACAGCCTAACCGGGGAGCTGTTTTTT.

The J gene is TRBJ2-1, the V gene TRBV19; 8 positions match TRBD1. The CDR3 runs 14 residues. Trimming cost V 5 bases and J 5 bases; bases outside gene matches: 5. Germline CDR1 LNHDA, CDR2 SQIVND (reference sequence). This chain's CDR3 is CASSDRTGNNEQFF. CDR3 DNA: TGTGCCAGTAGTGATCGGACAGGGAACAATGAGCAGTTCTTC.

The gene calls are TRBV4-2 and TRBJ1-5, with D perhaps matching TRBD1 (5 bases). The CDR3 is made up of 15 amino acids. The germline gives CDR1 LGHNA, CDR2 YNFKEQ. The V gene lost 0 bases and the J gene lost 7 bases, with 13 bases spanning the gap. The CDR3 DNA is TGTGCCAGCAGCCAAGAATTACAGGTTGTGCAGCCCCAGCATTTT. This encodes CASSQELQVVQPQHF.

Only one count was recorded for this clone. This rearrangement joins TRBV2 to TRBJ2-2; D perhaps matches TRBD1 (6 bases). The germline V and J ends were trimmed by 9 bases and 5 bases, with 13 bases remaining between them. There are 13 residues in the CDR3. The V gene's germline CDR1 is SNHLY and CDR2 FYNNEI. The CDR3 nucleotides are TGTGCCAGTCACAGGGTTTCAACCGGGGAGCTGTTTTTT. This encodes CASHRVSTGELFF.

Many counts were recorded for this clone. The CDR3 reads CASSTVALAYEQYF. The CDR3 DNA reads TGTGCCAGCAGCACTGTTGCATTGGCCTACGAGCAGTACTTC. The chain carries TRBV7-8 and TRBJ2-7; D gene ambiguous. CDR1 is SGHVS, CDR2 FQNEAQ, per germline. This CDR3 contains 14 residues. The ends were cut back, 5 bases at V and 2 bases at J, with 13 bases in the middle.

This clone is a singleton in its sample. The rearrangement links TRBV7-2 to TRBJ1-1; D ambiguous. Germline V lookup: CDR1 SGHTA, CDR2 FQGNSA. This CDR3 comprises 15 residues. Trimming left V 5 bases short and J 5 bases short, with 18 bases between. CDR3 protein: CASSQLSNSGTEAFF. The CDR3 region has the DNA TGTGCCAGCAGCCAACTATCCAACTCCGGGACTGAAGCTTTCTTT.

DNA of the CDR3: TGTGCCAGCAGCCTGACAGGGACAGGGGCTGGAAACACCATATATTTT. It translates to CASSLTGTGAGNTIYF. This rearrangement joins TRBV14 to TRBJ1-3; 10 bases are a match to TRBD1. The CDR3 is 16 amino acids. Germline trimming cut 4 bases from V and 2 bases from J; bases unmatched to any gene: 5. Germline CDR1 and CDR2: SGHDN and FVKESK.

This sequence joins TRBV5-1 and TRBJ1-1; the D is unclear. V was cut by 0 bases and J by 8 bases, with 11 bases left in between. The CDR3 is made up of 13 amino acids. The germline CDR1 and CDR2 sequences are SGHRS and YFSETQ. The CDR3 DNA reads as TGCGCCAGCAGCTTGGCCGCGCTGAGAGAAGCTTTCTTT. It translates to CASSLAALREAFF.

V usage is TRBV19 and J usage is TRBJ1-3, with a tentative D call TRBD1 (6 bases). The CDR3 covers 16 residues. Germline V lookup: CDR1 LNHDA, CDR2 SQIVND (reference sequence). V gave up 5 bases and J gave up 2 bases, with 16 bases separating them. The CDR3 nucleotides are TGTGCCAGTAGTGTCCGGGACACGTCAACTGGAAACACCATATATTTT. The encoded protein is CASSVRDTSTGNTIYF.

The rearrangement joins TRBV6-4 to TRBJ2-3; 7 nucleotides line up with TRBD1. V lost 0 bases to trimming and J lost 4 bases; unmatched junction nucleotides: 1. This CDR3 region has 14 residues. CDR1 and CDR2 (germline): MRHNA, SNTAGT. The CDR3 sequence is CASSDSGGADTQYF. The CDR3 DNA sequence: TGTGCCAGCAGTGACTCAGGGGGCGCAGATACGCAGTATTTT.

The chain employs TRBV19 and TRBJ1-2; a possible D gene is TRBD1 (6 bases). Trimming stripped 5 bases from V and 5 bases from J, with 21 bases between. CDR3 length: 16 residues. The germline gives CDR1 LNHDA, CDR2 SQIVND (reference sequence). Here the CDR3 DNA reads TGTGCCAGTAGTTGGACAGCCACCTCTCCAGATTATGGCTACACCTTC. This translates into CASSWTATSPDYGYTF. Variable domain in full (rest from reference TRBV19 and TRBJ1-2): DGGITQSPKYLFRKEGQNVTLSCEQNLNHDAMYWYRQDPGQGLRLIYYSQIVNDFQKGDIAEGYSVSREKKESFPLTVTSAQKNPTAFYLCASSWTATSPDYGYTFGSGTRLTVV.

The sample holds a few counts of this clone. This chain joins TRBV19 and TRBJ1-5, with a tentative D call TRBD1 (5 bases). V lost 9 bases and J 11 bases, leaving 23 bases between the germline ends. CDR1 is LNHDA, CDR2 SQIVND, per germline (reference sequence). The CDR3 length is 14 residues. The CDR3 nucleotides read TGTGCCAGCCGTAACCCCGGGGGTGGAGGAGCCCAGCATTTT. This sequence encodes CASRNPGGGGAQHF.

This chain links TRBV14 with TRBJ1-2, with D possibly matching TRBD1 (6 bases). V lost 1 base and J 5 bases, leaving 14 bases between the germline ends. The V gene's germline CDR1 is SGHDN and CDR2 FVKESK. The CDR3 covers 15 residues. CDR3 in amino acids: CASSQVDRLWYGYTF. The CDR3 DNA is TGTGCCAGCAGCCAAGTTGACAGGCTCTGGTATGGCTACACCTTC.

The chain couples TRBV29-1 to TRBJ2-7; D might be TRBD2 (6 bases). In germline, CDR1 is SQVTM, CDR2 ANQGSEA. The CDR3 runs to 12 residues. V dropped 1 base and J dropped 4 bases, with 8 bases sitting between them. CDR3 amino acids: CSVEAAGYEQYF. The CDR3 region has the DNA TGCAGCGTTGAAGCGGCGGGGTACGAGCAGTACTTC.

The CDR3: CAWGSFYGYTF. CDR3 nucleotides: TGTGCCTGGGGTTCTTTCTATGGCTACACCTTC. J is TRBJ1-2 and V is TRBV30; D ambiguous. CDR1 GTSNPN and CDR2 SVGIG come from the germline V gene (reference sequence). The length of the CDR3 is 11 residues. V was trimmed by 5 bases and J by 4 bases, leaving 8 bases between them.

The CDR3 here is CASSSGENRGYGYTF. The CDR3 nucleotides read TGTGCCAGCAGTTCGGGTGAAAACAGGGGATATGGCTACACCTTC. This sequence joins TRBV6-9 and TRBJ1-2; 7 bases match TRBD1. The CDR3 runs to 15 residues. The junction had 10 bases not matched to a gene; V was cut back by 4 bases and J by 5 bases. Germline assignment: CDR1 MNHGY and CDR2 SVAAGI.

V usage is TRBV7-3 and J usage is TRBJ2-7, with 8 bases that match TRBD2. Germline values: CDR1 SGHTA, CDR2 FQGTGA. The CDR3 runs 14 residues. Germline trimming cut 5 bases from V and 2 bases from J; bases unmatched to any gene: 5. The CDR3: CASSQSGGPYEQYF. CDR3 DNA sequence: TGTGCCAGCAGCCAAAGCGGGGGCCCCTACGAGCAGTACTTC. The variable domain in full, with the rest retrieved from reference TRBV7-3 and TRBJ2-7, is GAGVSQTPSNKVTEKGKYVELRCDPISGHTALYWYRQSLGQGPEFLIYFQGTGAADDSGLPNDRFFAVRPEGSVSTLKIQRTERGDSAVYLCASSQSGGPYEQYFGPGTRLTVT.

This rearrangement joins TRBV7-7 to TRBJ2-1; weak D call: TRBD2 (7 bases). V lost 5 bases, J lost 2 bases, and 13 bases lay in between. CDR3 length: 15 residues. Looked up from germline, CDR1 is SSHAT and CDR2 is FNYEAQ (reference sequence). Here the CDR3 reads CASSPRGGTYNEQFF. The CDR3 DNA is TGTGCCAGCAGCCCGAGGGGGGGAACCTACAATGAGCAGTTCTTC.

The CDR3 is CSVDRGGTEAFF. CDR3 in DNA: TGCAGCGTTGACAGGGGCGGAACTGAAGCTTTCTTT. This sequence joins TRBV29-1 and TRBJ1-1, with D tentatively TRBD1 (6 bases). CDR1 and CDR2 from the germline V gene are SQVTM and ANQGSEA. The CDR3 totals 12 residues. V shed 3 bases and J shed 5 bases, with 10 bases lying between them.

J is TRBJ2-5 and V is TRBV18, with 9 bases fitting TRBD2. V trimming: 4 bases; J trimming: 5 bases; junction bases outside the gene matches: 11. Germline CDR1 and CDR2: KGHSH and LQKENI. CDR3 size: 16 residues. This CDR3 reads CASSLPAAGGPETQYF. CDR3 coding DNA: TGTGCCAGCTCACTTCCCGCGGCGGGGGGGCCGGAGACCCAGTACTTC.

Points on this clone: Relative to the germline gene, one junction end is altered; a read error may explain this. This sequence joins TRBV20-1 and TRBJ2-7; 7 bases agree with TRBD1. Germline assignment: CDR1 DFQATT and CDR2 SNEGSKA (reference sequence). The CDR3 consists of 9 residues. CDR3 coding DNA: TGCAGTGCTACGGACAGGCCGACTTTC. This codes for CSATDRPTF.

On this clone: Distinct nucleotide sequences in the sample also encode this CDR3. This chain connects TRBV5-1 to TRBJ2-7; 8 bases are a match to TRBD2. CDR3 length: 15 amino acids. Germline V lookup: CDR1 SGHRS, CDR2 YFSETQ. V trimming: 1 base; J trimming: 0 bases; junction bases outside the gene matches: 3. CDR3 sequence (DNA): TGCGCCAGCAGCTTGACTAGCGGAGGCTCCTACGAGCAGTACTTC. Amino acids: CASSLTSGGSYEQYF.

J is TRBJ2-7 and V is TRBV29-1; TRBD1 is a possible D gene (5 bases). Trimming took 3 bases from V and 5 from J, leaving 14 bases between them. CDR1 is SQVTM and CDR2 is ANQGSEA in the germline V gene. This CDR3 is built from 13 residues. This CDR3 is CSVEGQGPHEQYF. In nucleotides, the CDR3 is TGCAGCGTTGAGGGGCAGGGTCCGCACGAGCAGTACTTC.